This T cell receptor beta chain emerged from a study of CD8 T cells in ankylosing spondylitis. One entry per CDR3 protein results from TCRdb running MiXCR on the 5' RACE reads. The data show some 250,000 distinct CDR3 sequences, about 10% seen once. This clonotype was recorded at least ten times. The CDR3 has 16 residues. The V gene lost 2 bases and the J gene lost 4 bases, with 17 bases spanning the gap. The V gene's germline CDR1 is DFQATT and CDR2 SNEGSKA (reference sequence). The chain employs TRBV20-1 and TRBJ2-2; D is perhaps TRBD1 (6 bases). Sequenced input: blood, either unsorted or a sorted T cell fraction (not recorded which). The clonotype was recovered from a male donor with ankylosing spondylitis or in good health (not recorded which). The CDR3 loop is CSARLANRAVTGELFF. The DNA of the CDR3 is TGCAGTGCTAGACTCGCCAACAGGGCGGTCACCGGGGAGCTGTTTTTT.